This T cell receptor (beta chain) was retrieved from a study of neurological immune-mediated disorders. The time point is: longitudinal time-point 2. The study built unsorted libraries from 2 million PBMCs kept at -80 C. A 10-nucleotide random UMI tagged transcripts in template-switch 5'RACE cDNA synthesis. MiXCR, run by TCRdb on the 5' RACE reads, gives a single entry per CDR3 protein. The table lists around 90,000 distinct CDR3 sequences, approximately 13% of them singletons, with 5% in the top ten. This CDR3 is built from 13 residues. With V trimmed by 11 bases and J by 3 bases, 6 bases remained unmatched. CDR1 and CDR2 (germline): MNHNY, SVGAGI (reference sequence). This clonotype came up many times.

Sequencing was performed on PBMCs. The origin of this receptor is a female donor with HTLV-1-associated myelopathy (HAM/TSP). This chain links TRBV6-6 with TRBJ2-3; 9 bases match TRBD2. The CDR3, as DNA: TGTGCCGTATTGCGGGGGGGGACAGATACGCAGTATTTT. Protein: CAVLRGGTDTQYF.